A selection of T cell receptor beta chains follows, all from one sample in a study of blood T cell repertoires in COVID-19. Measured with immunoSEQ multiplex PCR; TCRdb has only the in-frame clones, and not every one. The repertoire holds around 140,000 clones, with about 76% as singletons. Material for sequencing was peripheral blood. The receptors shown here come from a woman in her sixties with active or convalescent COVID-19. Each CDR3 is given with its conserved first and last residue. Fields, in order: CDR3 protein, J gene, V gene.

CDR3aa: CASSPPEGRREKLFF
j_gene: TRBJ1-4
v_gene: TRBV18

CDR3aa: CASSRLAGGYEQYF
j_gene: TRBJ2-7
v_gene: TRBV28

CDR3aa: CASSELRGDYGYTF
j_gene: TRBJ1-2
v_gene: TRBV5-1

CDR3aa: CASSRTRPPGHNEKLFF
j_gene: TRBJ1-4
v_gene: TRBV27

CDR3aa: CASSQDGESEQFF
j_gene: TRBJ2-1
v_gene: TRBV4-1

CDR3aa: CASSYSPGGGEKLFF
j_gene: TRBJ1-4
v_gene: TRBV6-5

CDR3aa: CASNPGQDGYGYTF
j_gene: TRBJ1-2
v_gene: TRBV2

CDR3aa: CASSLVTGPRYEQFF
j_gene: TRBJ2-1
v_gene: TRBV5-1

CDR3aa: CAWRGDTYSGNTIYF
j_gene: TRBJ1-3
v_gene: TRBV30

CDR3aa: CATKDRGTEAFF
j_gene: TRBJ1-1
v_gene: TRBV24-1

CDR3aa: CSASWTGGEAFF
j_gene: TRBJ1-1
v_gene: TRBV20-1

CDR3aa: CASSDPTGGNEKLFF
j_gene: TRBJ1-4
v_gene: TRBV2

CDR3aa: CASSRQAGYGYTF
j_gene: TRBJ1-2
v_gene: TRBV7-9

CDR3aa: CASSDQWAGDEQFF
j_gene: TRBJ2-1
v_gene: TRBV6-1

CDR3aa: CASSPRTGSTDTQYF
j_gene: TRBJ2-3
v_gene: TRBV7-2

CDR3aa: CASSHLGGYEQYF
j_gene: TRBJ2-7
v_gene: TRBV5-1

CDR3aa: CASRTGNYGYTF
j_gene: TRBJ1-2
v_gene: TRBV6-5

CDR3aa: CAWTKGLSSGNTIYF
j_gene: TRBJ1-3
v_gene: TRBV30

CDR3aa: CASSQEGLEGKYGYTF
j_gene: TRBJ1-2
v_gene: TRBV4-1

CDR3aa: CASRAASGSSWYNEQFF
j_gene: TRBJ2-1
v_gene: TRBV28

CDR3aa: CASSRAGGEQYF
j_gene: TRBJ2-7
v_gene: TRBV14

CDR3aa: CASRPRQGAGETQYF
j_gene: TRBJ2-5
v_gene: TRBV7-9

CDR3aa: CASSLDSGGFYTIYF
j_gene: TRBJ1-3
v_gene: TRBV5-1

CDR3aa: CASSLPGTANEKLFF
j_gene: TRBJ1-4
v_gene: TRBV18

CDR3aa: CASSAGGVQETQYF
j_gene: TRBJ2-5
v_gene: TRBV10-3

CDR3aa: CASSLNAGTDTQYF
j_gene: TRBJ2-3
v_gene: TRBV5-5

CDR3aa: CASSFSGTGNQPQHF
j_gene: TRBJ1-5
v_gene: TRBV27

CDR3aa: CASSLHAGIRAQPQHF
j_gene: TRBJ1-5
v_gene: TRBV16

CDR3aa: CASSEGDSYGYTF
j_gene: TRBJ1-2
v_gene: TRBV6-1

CDR3aa: CATSDPRDRLNQPQHF
j_gene: TRBJ1-5
v_gene: TRBV24-1

CDR3aa: CASSLEGVGNQPQHF
j_gene: TRBJ1-5
v_gene: TRBV5-1

CDR3aa: CASSVGPGESDTQYF
j_gene: TRBJ2-3
v_gene: TRBV9

CDR3aa: CATSDDLRTDTQYF
j_gene: TRBJ2-3
v_gene: TRBV24-1

CDR3aa: CASSLAVQGLRGYTF
j_gene: TRBJ1-2
v_gene: TRBV7-9

CDR3aa: CASSLRGADTQYF
j_gene: TRBJ2-3
v_gene: TRBV7-3

CDR3aa: CASSIVLQGARAEAFF
j_gene: TRBJ1-1
v_gene: TRBV19

CDR3aa: CASSLGQGLNQPQHF
j_gene: TRBJ1-5
v_gene: TRBV19

CDR3aa: CASSGNGGTTEAFF
j_gene: TRBJ1-1
v_gene: TRBV18

CDR3aa: CSGQGPAYEQYF
j_gene: TRBJ2-7
v_gene: TRBV29-1

CDR3aa: CASSKKGTSGSNEQFF
j_gene: TRBJ2-1
v_gene: TRBV6-6

CDR3aa: CASSYSFSARAFF
j_gene: TRBJ1-1
v_gene: TRBV6-5

CDR3aa: CASSQDTKSGGLYNEQFF
j_gene: TRBJ2-1
v_gene: TRBV3-1/TRBV3-2

CDR3aa: CASSSETSASTDTQYF
j_gene: TRBJ2-3
v_gene: TRBV5-4

CDR3aa: CASSLSSYSPLHF
j_gene: TRBJ1-6
v_gene: TRBV25-1

CDR3aa: CASSLARAEDRGNEQFF
j_gene: TRBJ2-1
v_gene: TRBV7-8

CDR3aa: CASSPGAGEYTGELFF
j_gene: TRBJ2-2
v_gene: TRBV28

CDR3aa: CSVTQGLRDTGELFF
j_gene: TRBJ2-2
v_gene: TRBV29-1

CDR3aa: CASGAEANYGYTF
j_gene: TRBJ1-2
v_gene: TRBV2

CDR3aa: CASSLVVGGNEKLFF
j_gene: TRBJ1-4
v_gene: TRBV5-5

CDR3aa: CASSPSGVQGEQYF
j_gene: TRBJ2-7
v_gene: TRBV3-1/TRBV3-2

CDR3aa: CATSDPSGTGSFPYNEQFF
j_gene: TRBJ2-1
v_gene: TRBV24-1

CDR3aa: CSVGPGTGVGYTF
j_gene: TRBJ1-2
v_gene: TRBV29-1

CDR3aa: CASSAGTGEFEKLFF
j_gene: TRBJ1-4
v_gene: TRBV9

CDR3aa: CASSGRTGMHEQFF
j_gene: TRBJ2-1
v_gene: TRBV9

CDR3aa: CASSSPGTGAYEQYF
j_gene: TRBJ2-7
v_gene: TRBV27

CDR3aa: CSCILDTQYF
j_gene: TRBJ2-3
v_gene: TRBV20-1

CDR3aa: CASSSGTSYYEQYF
j_gene: TRBJ2-7
v_gene: TRBV5-4

CDR3aa: CASSESRGRGEKLFF
j_gene: TRBJ1-4
v_gene: TRBV10-2

CDR3aa: CASSSIVLAGDREQYF
j_gene: TRBJ2-7
v_gene: TRBV6-4